This paragraph covers one T cell receptor (beta chain) sequence. What it binds is unknown. Donors were drawn from the approximately 120-subject validation cohort, separate from the approximately 680-subject first cohort. This specimen comes from a study of cytomegalovirus exposure and HLA in healthy donors. The CDR3 runs 12 residues. Per the germline V gene, CDR1 is KGHSH and CDR2 is LQKENI. V lost 6 bases and J 10 bases, leaving 13 bases between the germline ends. TCRdb's copy holds only in-frame clones and misses some; the assay was immunoSEQ multiplex PCR. Seen here are over 110,000 clones, around 84% observed once, and the top ten hold just over 8.5%. Overall study findings and caveats: Usually a TCR sequence was rare, but some public TCRs were found in many donors. As confirmed in vitro, three CMV-associated chains were specific for CMV antigens. One later analysis, an examination of the 120 validation repertoires, found that first-cohort TCR clusters tended to co-occur in them.

The rearrangement links TRBV18 to TRBJ2-1; perhaps TRBD1 as D (6 bases). The material sequenced was PBMCs. The TCR comes from a man between 18 and 29 years old in good health and CMV-seropositive. The CDR3 sequence is CASSPNREEQFF. The CDR3 DNA reads as TGTGCCAGCTCGCCAAACAGGGAGGAGCAGTTCTTC.